The source of this T cell receptor beta chain is a study of blood T cell repertoires in COVID-19. Across the study: Donors in the United States, Italy and Spain gave samples during acute or convalescent COVID-19. In each case, the material was cDNA or gDNA derived from T cells, B-cell-depleted T cells, or PBMCs.

Germline V gene data show CDR1 as LNHDA and CDR2 as SQIVND (reference sequence). This CDR3 contains 12 residues. V dropped 8 bases and J dropped 5 bases, with 12 bases sitting between them. Original handling: Reference gene primer amplification gave nucleated cell count estimates. TCRdb's table, derived via immunoSEQ multiplex PCR, lists solely in-frame clones and lacks some. For V, J and clone size, that table is used; D and trimming come from the DNA. The sample has under 200,000 clones, about 88% seen once. V is TRBV19 and J is TRBJ2-5; D is uncertain. The sequencing input was peripheral blood. This TCR derives from a woman of 80 years or more in a cohort sampled during active or convalescent COVID-19. This CDR3 is CASPTRNETQYF. The CDR3 nucleotides read TGTGCCAGTCCCACGAGGAACGAGACCCAGTACTTC.